These 3 T cell receptor beta chains share one sample of origin, sequenced in a study of human T cells and chemical hapten exposure. Using its own MiXCR run on the 5' RACE reads, TCRdb lists one record per CDR3 protein. Here the sample spans around 140,000 distinct CDR3 sequences, 3.5% to 5% being singletons. Unfractionated whole blood yielded the extracted total RNA. Source of these receptors: a female donor in good health.

This clonotype was recorded at least ten times. V usage is TRBV11-2 and J usage is TRBJ2-7, with no clear D. V lost 2 bases and J lost 2, with 16 bases in between. Germline V CDR1 and CDR2: SGHAT, FQNNGV. CDR3 length: 16 amino acids. In nucleotides, the CDR3 is TGTGCCAGCAGCTTAAGCAGTACCACTTTCCCCTACGAGCAGTACTTC. Protein: CASSLSSTTFPYEQYF. The complete variable domain, with remaining parts taken from reference TRBV11-2 and TRBJ2-7, reads EAGVAQSPRYKIIEKRQSVAFWCNPISGHATLYWYQQILGQGPKLLIQFQNNGVVDDSQLPKDRFSAERLKGVDSTLKIQPAKLEDSAVYLCASSLSSTTFPYEQYFGPGTRLTVT.

This clonotype was recorded at least ten times. The J gene is TRBJ2-7, the V gene TRBV7-3; 8 positions match TRBD1. The germline V gene has CDR1 SGHTA and CDR2 FQGTGA. The CDR3 has 14 amino acids. V lost 5 bases and J lost 5; bases outside the gene matches: 8. As DNA, the CDR3 is TGTGCCAGCAGCCGACTGACAGGGGATCACGAGCAGTACTTC. Translated: CASSRLTGDHEQYF.

In its sample, this clonotype was seen once. This chain connects TRBV3-1 to TRBJ1-6; tentative D call: TRBD1 (5 bases). Germline CDR1 and CDR2: LGHDT and YNNKEL (reference sequence). Trimming left V 2 bases short and J 15 bases short, with 20 bases between. The CDR3 has 15 amino acids. CDR3 amino acids: CASSQNSGGGSNLHF. CDR3 bases: TGTGCCAGCAGCCAAAACTCAGGCGGGGGGTCAAACCTCCACTTT.